This T cell receptor beta chain was sequenced for a study of blood T cells in healthy people across ages (dated by TCRdb to the mid-2010s). About the study as a whole: In model experiments, template switching captured roughly one uniquely barcoded TCR beta cDNA molecule for every two T cells. Using deep sequencing normalized with unique cDNA molecular identifiers, the study measured how TCR beta repertoire diversity changes with age. The donors were split into four age groups: young (average 16 years), middle-aged (roughly 39), aged (roughly 65) and long-lived (82). To avoid experimental bias, donors of different ages were distributed randomly across sequencing lanes. Two additional independent replicas of 1 million unique cDNA reads from the same blood draw were analyzed for two donors (one aged 18 to 30 and one aged 80 or older).

The full study reports these points: There was a strong correlation between observed TCR beta diversity and the percentage of naive T cells measured by flow cytometry. Because profiling used bulk unsorted PBMCs, naive and antigen-experienced compartments could not be compared conclusively. Estimates of total diversity based on one million sequenced T cells were regarded as lower bounds and as underestimates. The CMV infection status of donors was not known, potentially confounding age-related changes in expanded clonotypes. Observed TCR beta diversity per million T cells fell roughly linearly with age, and a significant reduction was already apparent by age roughly 41. Compared with the aged group, the long-lived group had more naive CD4+ T cells, fewer expanded clones and increased TCR diversity, suggesting age selection.

Library construction relied on 5' RACE. A second 7 to 11 cycle PCR used a sample-barcoded 5' primer and a J-beta primer mix. Each TCR beta cDNA molecule received a unique molecular identifier from a template-switch 5' adaptor carrying 12 random nucleotides. At least 2.5 million CDR3-containing paired-end reads were obtained from each sample. All of the RNA was converted into first-strand cDNA using the Mint cDNA synthesis kit, with a TRBC-specific oligonucleotide serving as the primer. Following uracil-DNA glycosylase treatment, all cDNA underwent a first 18-cycle PCR with the universal primers M1SS and BC2_uni_R. In the paper's pipeline: Normalization of each sample was performed by random selection of 1 million high-quality reads, each carrying a distinct molecular identifier. Instead of being binned into consensus sequences, reads that shared molecular identifiers were thrown out. CDR3 identification, clonotype clustering and error correction used MiTCR with a Q25 quality threshold and the strictest error-elimination algorithm. A nonparametric unseen species model using Euler transformation provided a lower-bound estimate of total TCR beta diversity. TCRdb trimmed the raw reads at Q25, called clones with MiXCR and kept productive beta chains. Duplicate CDR3 protein sequences are folded into a single record with the most common DNA and genes. TCRdb's processing, not the authors', yielded these V and J calls. This sample has around 1,800,000 distinct CDR3 sequences in its table, and roughly two fifths of those were observed once. The top ten clonotypes cover about 21% of the sample.

A word on this clonotype: Its cognate antigen has yet to be identified. No base-level quality is on record; no much larger clone is a single base apart.

The CDR3 runs 14 amino acids, cysteine and phenylalanine included. Of all the DNA, just the CDR3 is kept, 42 bases in frame from base 1. The V end loses 6 bases and the J end loses 5 bases, and a stretch of 14 bases separates them. Systemically healthy Caucasian individuals from Russia, over 30 in total and aged roughly 6 to 100 years, were included as donors. Each donor gave about 10 milliliters of peripheral blood, drawn into EDTA-treated Vacutainer tubes. PBMCs were isolated by Ficoll-Paque density-gradient centrifugation, with at least 6 million obtained per sample. Trizol reagent was used to extract total RNA from PBMCs, with at least 5 micrograms per sample. For every donor, flow cytometry on a PBMC aliquot measured the percentage of naive CD45RAhigh/CD27high T cells.

The source material was blood. This TCR derives from a human donor in good health. This receptor chain uses TRBV12-3 or TRBV12-4 and TRBJ2-1; a confident D gene designation cannot be given. The CDR3 region reads CASSGFCRNNEQFF. The bases are TGTGCCAGCAGCGGATTTTGCAGGAACAATGAGCAGTTCTTC.